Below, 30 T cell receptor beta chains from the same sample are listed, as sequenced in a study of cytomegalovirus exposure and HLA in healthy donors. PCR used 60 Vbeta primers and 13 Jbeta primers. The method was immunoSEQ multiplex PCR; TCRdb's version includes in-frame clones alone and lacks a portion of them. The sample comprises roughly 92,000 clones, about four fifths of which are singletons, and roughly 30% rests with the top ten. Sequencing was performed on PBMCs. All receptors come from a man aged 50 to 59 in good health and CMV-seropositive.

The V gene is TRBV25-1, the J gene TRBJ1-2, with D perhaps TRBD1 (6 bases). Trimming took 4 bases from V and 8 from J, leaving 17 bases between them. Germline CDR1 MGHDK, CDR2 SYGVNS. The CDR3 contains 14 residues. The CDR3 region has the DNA TGTGCCAGCAGTGCCTACAGGGCCCAAGGCGGCTACACCTTC. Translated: CASSAYRAQGGYTF.

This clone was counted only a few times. This CDR3 is CSVDTYLGDGTTGELFF. For the CDR3, the DNA is TGCAGCGTGGACACTTACCTCGGAGACGGAACCACCGGGGAGCTGTTTTTT. The J gene is TRBJ2-2, the V gene TRBV29-1; D may be TRBD1 (5 bases). The CDR3 contains 17 residues. Trimming stripped 6 bases from V and 4 bases from J, with 24 bases between. CDR1 is SQVTM and CDR2 is ANQGSEA in the germline V gene.

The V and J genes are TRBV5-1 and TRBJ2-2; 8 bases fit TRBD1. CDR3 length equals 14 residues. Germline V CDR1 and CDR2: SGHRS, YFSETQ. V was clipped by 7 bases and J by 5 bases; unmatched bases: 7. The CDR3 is CASRGTGGTGELFF. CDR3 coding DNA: TGCGCCAGCCGCGGGACAGGAGGGACCGGGGAGCTGTTTTTT.

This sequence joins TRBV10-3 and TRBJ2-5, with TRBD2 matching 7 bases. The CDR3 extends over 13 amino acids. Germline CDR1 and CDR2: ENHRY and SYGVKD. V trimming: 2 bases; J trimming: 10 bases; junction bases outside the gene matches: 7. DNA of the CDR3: TGTGCCATCAGTGAGCGAGACGGGGGGAGCCAGTACTTC. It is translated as CAISERDGGSQYF.

In nucleotides, the CDR3 is TGTGCCAGCAGCTTGGCCGGGACTAGCGGGACCCAGTACTTC. Its translation: CASSLAGTSGTQYF. The chain combines TRBV5-4 with TRBJ2-5; TRBD2 matches 11 bases. The CDR3 totals 14 residues. CDR1 is SGHNT and CDR2 is YYREEE in the germline V gene (reference sequence). V gave up 0 bases and J gave up 7 bases; unmatched junction bases: 2. Full variable domain (remainder filled in from reference TRBV5-4 and TRBJ2-5): ETGVTQSPTHLIKTRGQQVTLRCSSQSGHNTVSWYQQALGQGPQFIFQYYREEENGRGNFPPRFSGLQFPNYSSELNVNALELDDSALYLCASSLAGTSGTQYFGPGTRLLVL.

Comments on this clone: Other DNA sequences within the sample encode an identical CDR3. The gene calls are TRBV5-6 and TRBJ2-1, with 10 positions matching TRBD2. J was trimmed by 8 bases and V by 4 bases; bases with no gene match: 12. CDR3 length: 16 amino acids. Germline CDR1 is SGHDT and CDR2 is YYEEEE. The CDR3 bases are TGTGCCAGCAGCCACTTTTCTAGCGGGAGTTCGGATGAGCAGTTCTTC. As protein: CASSHFSSGSSDEQFF.

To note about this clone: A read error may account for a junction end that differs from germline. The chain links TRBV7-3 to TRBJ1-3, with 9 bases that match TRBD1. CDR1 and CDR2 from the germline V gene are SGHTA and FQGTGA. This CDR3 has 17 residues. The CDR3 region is CASSPFPGTGFGNTVYF. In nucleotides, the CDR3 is TGTGCCAGTTCTCCTTTTCCCGGGACAGGGTTCGGAAACACCGTATATTTT.

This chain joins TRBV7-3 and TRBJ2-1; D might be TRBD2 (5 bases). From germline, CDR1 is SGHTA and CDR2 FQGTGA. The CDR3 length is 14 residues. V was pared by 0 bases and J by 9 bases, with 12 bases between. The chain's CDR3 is CASSLTGEYGEQFF. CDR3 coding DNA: TGTGCCAGCAGCTTAACGGGAGAGTATGGTGAGCAGTTCTTC.

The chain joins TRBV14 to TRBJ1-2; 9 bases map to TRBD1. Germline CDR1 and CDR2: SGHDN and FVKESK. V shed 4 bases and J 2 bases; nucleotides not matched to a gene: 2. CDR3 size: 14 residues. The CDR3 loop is CASSPQGANYGYTF. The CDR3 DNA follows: TGTGCCAGCAGCCCACAGGGGGCGAACTATGGCTACACCTTC. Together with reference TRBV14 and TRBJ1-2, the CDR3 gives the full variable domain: EAGVTQFPSHSVIEKGQTVTLRCDPISGHDNLYWYRRVMGKEIKFLLHFVKESKQDESGMPNNRFLAERTGGTYSTLKVQPAELEDSGVYFCASSPQGANYGYTFGSGTRLTVV.

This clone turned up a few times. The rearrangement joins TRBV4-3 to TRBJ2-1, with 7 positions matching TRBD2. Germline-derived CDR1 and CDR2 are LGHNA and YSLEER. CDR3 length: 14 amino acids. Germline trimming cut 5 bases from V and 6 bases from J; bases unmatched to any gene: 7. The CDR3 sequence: CASSVGEGSNEQFF. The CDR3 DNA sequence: TGCGCCAGCAGCGTGGGGGAGGGCTCCAATGAGCAGTTCTTC.

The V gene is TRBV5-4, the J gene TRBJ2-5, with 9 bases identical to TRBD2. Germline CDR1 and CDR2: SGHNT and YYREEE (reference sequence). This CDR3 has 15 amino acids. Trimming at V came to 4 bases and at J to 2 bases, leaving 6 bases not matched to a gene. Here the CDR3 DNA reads TGTGCCAGCAGCCCTCGACTAGCGGTTCAAGAGACCCAGTACTTC. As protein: CASSPRLAVQETQYF.

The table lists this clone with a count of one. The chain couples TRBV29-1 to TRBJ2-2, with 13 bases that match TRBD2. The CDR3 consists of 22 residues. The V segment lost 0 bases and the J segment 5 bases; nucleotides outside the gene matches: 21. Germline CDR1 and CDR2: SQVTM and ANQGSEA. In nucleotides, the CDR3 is TGCAGCGTTGAAGATCGTTCTTTCGCCGGACTAGCGGGAGCTGTTTGGACCGGGGAGCTGTTTTTT. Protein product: CSVEDRSFAGLAGAVWTGELFF.

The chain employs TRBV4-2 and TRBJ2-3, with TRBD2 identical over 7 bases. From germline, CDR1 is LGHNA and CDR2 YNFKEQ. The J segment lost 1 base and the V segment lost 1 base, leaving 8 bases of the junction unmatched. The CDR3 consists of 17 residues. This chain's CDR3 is CASSQVEGGRRTDTQYF. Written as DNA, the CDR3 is TGTGCCAGCAGCCAAGTGGAGGGAGGGCGGCGCACAGATACGCAGTATTTT.

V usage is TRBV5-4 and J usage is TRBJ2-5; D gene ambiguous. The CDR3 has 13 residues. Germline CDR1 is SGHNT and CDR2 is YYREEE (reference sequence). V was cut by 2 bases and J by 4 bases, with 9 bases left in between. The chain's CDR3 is CASSLRGGETQYF. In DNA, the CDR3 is TGTGCCAGCAGCTTAAGAGGTGGAGAGACCCAGTACTTC.

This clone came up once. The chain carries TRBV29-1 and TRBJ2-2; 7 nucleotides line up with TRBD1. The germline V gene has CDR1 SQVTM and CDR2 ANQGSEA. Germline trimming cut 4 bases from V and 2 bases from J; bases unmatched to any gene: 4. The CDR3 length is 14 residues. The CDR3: CSVAGTVNTGELFF. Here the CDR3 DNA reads TGCAGCGTTGCCGGGACAGTAAACACCGGGGAGCTGTTTTTT.

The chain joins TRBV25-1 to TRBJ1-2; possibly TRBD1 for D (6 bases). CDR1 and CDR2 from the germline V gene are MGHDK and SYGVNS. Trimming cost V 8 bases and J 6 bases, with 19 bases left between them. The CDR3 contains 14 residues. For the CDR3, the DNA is TGTGCCAGCCGTCCGGACGGGGGGCCACATGGCTACACCTTC. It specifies CASRPDGGPHGYTF.

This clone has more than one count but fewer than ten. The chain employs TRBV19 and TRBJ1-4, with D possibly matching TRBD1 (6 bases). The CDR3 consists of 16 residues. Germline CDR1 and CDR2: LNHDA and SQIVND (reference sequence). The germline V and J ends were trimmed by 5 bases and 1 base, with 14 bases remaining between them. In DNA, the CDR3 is TGTGCCAGTAGTGTACAGGGTGGGGTAACTAATGAAAAACTGTTTTTT. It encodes CASSVQGGVTNEKLFF.

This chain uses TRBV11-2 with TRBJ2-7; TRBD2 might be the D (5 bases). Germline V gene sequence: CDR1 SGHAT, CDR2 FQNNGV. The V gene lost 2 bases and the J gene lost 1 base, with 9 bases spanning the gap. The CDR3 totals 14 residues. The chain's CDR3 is CASSLRWESYEQYF. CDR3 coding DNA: TGTGCCAGCAGCTTACGGTGGGAGTCCTACGAGCAGTACTTC. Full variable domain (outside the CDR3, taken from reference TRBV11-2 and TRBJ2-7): EAGVAQSPRYKIIEKRQSVAFWCNPISGHATLYWYQQILGQGPKLLIQFQNNGVVDDSQLPKDRFSAERLKGVDSTLKIQPAKLEDSAVYLCASSLRWESYEQYFGPGTRLTVT.

The CDR3 loop is CASSRETGRNNEKLFF. In DNA, the CDR3 is TGCGCCAGCAGCCGGGAGACAGGGCGTAATAATGAAAAACTGTTTTTT. This rearrangement joins TRBV4-1 to TRBJ1-4; TRBD1 agrees at 7 bases. Germline trimming cut 4 bases from V and 4 bases from J; bases unmatched to any gene: 9. The CDR3 runs to 16 residues. The germline V gene has CDR1 MGHRA and CDR2 YSYEKL.

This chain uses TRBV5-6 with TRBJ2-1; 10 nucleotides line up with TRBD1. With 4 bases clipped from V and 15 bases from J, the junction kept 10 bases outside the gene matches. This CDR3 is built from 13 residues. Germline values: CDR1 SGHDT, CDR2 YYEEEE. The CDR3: CASSPGQGEPWFF. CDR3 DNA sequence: TGTGCCAGCAGCCCTGGACAGGGGGAGCCTTGGTTCTTC.

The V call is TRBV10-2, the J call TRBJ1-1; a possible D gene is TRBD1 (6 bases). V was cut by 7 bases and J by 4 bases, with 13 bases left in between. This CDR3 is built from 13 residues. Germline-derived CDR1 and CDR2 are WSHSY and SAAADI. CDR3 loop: CASKDQGSTEAFF. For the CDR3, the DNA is TGCGCCAGCAAGGACCAGGGGAGCACTGAAGCTTTCTTT.

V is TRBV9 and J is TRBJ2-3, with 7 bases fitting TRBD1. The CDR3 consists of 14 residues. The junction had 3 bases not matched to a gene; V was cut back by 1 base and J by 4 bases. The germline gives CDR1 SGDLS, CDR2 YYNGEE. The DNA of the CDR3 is TGTGCCAGCAGCGTACGACAGGGAGCAGATACGCAGTATTTT. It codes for CASSVRQGADTQYF.

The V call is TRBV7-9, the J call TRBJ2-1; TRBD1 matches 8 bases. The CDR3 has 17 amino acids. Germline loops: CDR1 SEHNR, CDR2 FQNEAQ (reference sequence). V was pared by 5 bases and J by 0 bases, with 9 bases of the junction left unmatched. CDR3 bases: TGTGCCAGCAGCCCAGGGGGCGGGGTGAGCTCCTACAATGAGCAGTTCTTC. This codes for CASSPGGGVSSYNEQFF.

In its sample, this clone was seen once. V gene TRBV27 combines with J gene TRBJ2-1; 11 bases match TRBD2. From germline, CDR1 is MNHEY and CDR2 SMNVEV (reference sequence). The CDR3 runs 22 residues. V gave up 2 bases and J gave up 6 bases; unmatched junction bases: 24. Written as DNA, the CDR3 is TGTGCCAGCAGTTTACGTTGGCCGGGACTAGCGGTTGGTCTGGTCGGGGTCAATGAGCAGTTCTTC. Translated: CASSLRWPGLAVGLVGVNEQFF.

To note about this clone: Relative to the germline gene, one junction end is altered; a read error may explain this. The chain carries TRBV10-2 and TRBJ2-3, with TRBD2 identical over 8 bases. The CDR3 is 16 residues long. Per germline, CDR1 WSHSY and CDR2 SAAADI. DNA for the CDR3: TGCGCCAGCAGTGCACTAGCGGTATCTAGCACGGATACGCAGTATTTT. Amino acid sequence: CASSALAVSSTDTQYF.

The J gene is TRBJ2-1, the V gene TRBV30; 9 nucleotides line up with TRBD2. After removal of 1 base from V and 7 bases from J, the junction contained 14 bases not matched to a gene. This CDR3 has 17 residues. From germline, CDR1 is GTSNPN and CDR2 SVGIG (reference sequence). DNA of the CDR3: TGTGCCTGGAGTGAAGCCTTAGCGGGAGCGCCGACAAATGAGCAGTTCTTC. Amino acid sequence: CAWSEALAGAPTNEQFF.

The CDR3 coding sequence is TGTGCCAGCAGCCTCGATGCCCAGAGCGGTCAGCCCCAGCATTTT. It specifies CASSLDAQSGQPQHF. The chain has TRBV7-2 and TRBJ1-5; D remains unclear. The CDR3 contains 15 residues. V lost 5 bases and J 6 bases, leaving 17 bases between the germline ends. Per germline, CDR1 SGHTA and CDR2 FQGNSA.

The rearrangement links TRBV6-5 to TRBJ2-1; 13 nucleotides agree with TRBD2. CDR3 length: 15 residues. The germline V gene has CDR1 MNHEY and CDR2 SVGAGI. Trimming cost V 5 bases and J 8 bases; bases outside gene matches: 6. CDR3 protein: CASSTGLAGVHEQFF. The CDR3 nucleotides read TGTGCCAGCAGTACCGGACTAGCGGGAGTGCATGAGCAGTTCTTC.

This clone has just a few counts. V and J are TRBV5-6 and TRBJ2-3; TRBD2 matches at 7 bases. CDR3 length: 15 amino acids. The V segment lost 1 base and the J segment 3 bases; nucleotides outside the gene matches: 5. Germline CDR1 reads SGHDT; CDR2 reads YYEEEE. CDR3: CASSLTLAVTDTQYF. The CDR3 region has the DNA TGTGCCAGCAGCTTGACGCTAGCGGTAACAGATACGCAGTATTTT.

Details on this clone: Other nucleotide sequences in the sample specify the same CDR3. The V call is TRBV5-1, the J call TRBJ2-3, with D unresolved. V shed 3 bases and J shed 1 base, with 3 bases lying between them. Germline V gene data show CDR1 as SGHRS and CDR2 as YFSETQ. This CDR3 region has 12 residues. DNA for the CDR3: TGCGCCAGCAGCTCTGGCACAGATACGCAGTATTTT. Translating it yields CASSSGTDTQYF.